What follows are 5 T cell receptor beta chains derived from one specimen sequenced in a study of blood T cells in healthy people across ages. Primed by a sample-barcoded 5' primer and a J-beta primer mix, a second PCR proceeded for about 6 to 11 cycles. Each CDR3 protein gets one entry after TCRdb re-called the 5' RACE reads with MiXCR. The sample lists roughly 800,000 distinct CDR3 sequences; roughly 60% were seen once. The specimen was blood. The receptors stem from a man under 40 in good health.

Concerning this clonotype itself: This CDR3 fails to terminate in the conserved phenylalanine or tryptophan, so it likely reflects a read error. V gene TRBV12-3 or TRBV12-4 combines with J gene TRBJ2-3; D is unclear. CDR3 length: 12 amino acids. In nucleotides, the CDR3 is TGTTCCAGCACCTTAAAGGGAGATACGCAGTATTCT. As protein: CSSTLKGDTQYS.

The chain has TRBV18 and TRBJ2-7, with 8 positions matching TRBD2. CDR1 KGHSH and CDR2 LQKENI come from the germline V gene. The CDR3 covers 17 residues. J lost 3 bases, V lost 4 bases, and 14 bases had no gene match. CDR3 DNA: TGTGCCAGCTCACAGAATTCGCGACTAGCGAGGGACTACGAGCAGTACTTC. Its protein product is CASSQNSRLARDYEQYF.

The chain is built from TRBV30 and TRBJ1-2, with D unclear. Trimming took 0 bases from V and 8 from J, leaving 13 bases between them. Germline CDR1 reads GTSNPN; CDR2 reads SVGIG (reference sequence). The CDR3 sequence is 13 residues long. CDR3 sequence reads: CAWSVSELAGYTF. Written as DNA, the CDR3 is TGTGCCTGGAGTGTCTCTGAGTTGGCCGGCTACACCTTC.

This clonotype was seen a single time. This chain joins TRBV7-2 and TRBJ2-2, with D perhaps matching TRBD1 (5 bases). Between the trimmed V and J ends, which lost 2 bases and 4 bases, there was a span of 8 bases. The CDR3 length is 14 residues. The germline V gene has CDR1 SGHTA and CDR2 FQGNSA. The CDR3 DNA sequence: TGTGCCAGCAGCTTAAGGGGCTTCACCGGGGAGCTGTTTTTT. It encodes CASSLRGFTGELFF.

The V gene is TRBV20-1, the J gene TRBJ2-7; TRBD1 is a possible D gene (5 bases). The CDR3 extends over 12 amino acids. The V gene lost 6 bases and the J gene lost 6 bases, with 15 bases spanning the gap. The germline V gene encodes CDR1 DFQATT and CDR2 SNEGSKA (reference sequence). As DNA, the CDR3 is TGCAGTGCCGACCCGGATACAGGCGAGCAGTACTTC. Its translation: CSADPDTGEQYF.